Listed below are T cell receptor beta chains from one sample, sequenced in a study of T cells in Graves' hyperthyroidism and ophthalmopathy. Each CDR3 protein is one row after TCRdb ran MiXCR on the multiplex PCR reads. The sample lists 800,000 or so distinct CDR3 sequences, around 38% seen once, with 8.9% in the top ten. Sequencing was done on a sample of blood. The source is a man younger than 35 with Graves' hyperthyroidism. Each CDR3 is given with its conserved first and last residue.

v_call: TRBV7-9
j_call: TRBJ1-4
cdr3_aa: CASSSDRPPTNEKLFF

v_call: TRBV19
j_call: TRBJ2-2
cdr3_aa: CASHAGTGDTGELFF

v_call: TRBV12-3/TRBV12-4
j_call: TRBJ1-5
cdr3_aa: CASSYDSEPNQPQHF

v_call: TRBV5-1
j_call: TRBJ2-7
cdr3_aa: CANSFGSSGGSYEQYF

v_call: TRBV7-2
j_call: TRBJ2-7
cdr3_aa: CASSSWREGRDEQYF

v_call: TRBV3-1
j_call: TRBJ2-7
cdr3_aa: CASSLHPGLPLEQYF

v_call: TRBV7-2
j_call: TRBJ2-7
cdr3_aa: CASSLATSRYEQYF

v_call: TRBV18
j_call: TRBJ1-2
cdr3_aa: CASSPPNSGYTF

v_call: TRBV2
j_call: TRBJ1-2
cdr3_aa: CASSERGLGGYTF

v_call: TRBV3-1
j_call: TRBJ2-7
cdr3_aa: CASSQAISYEQYF

v_call: TRBV7-3
j_call: TRBJ2-7
cdr3_aa: CASSSTDDEQYF

v_call: TRBV14
j_call: TRBJ2-5
cdr3_aa: CASSQDRDRGRETQYF

v_call: TRBV5-6
j_call: TRBJ2-5
cdr3_aa: CASSLGDLKETQYF

v_call: TRBV29-1
j_call: TRBJ2-7
cdr3_aa: CSVATTYEQYF

v_call: TRBV6-5
j_call: TRBJ1-2
cdr3_aa: CANSGWQGDGYTF

v_call: TRBV7-2
j_call: TRBJ1-1
cdr3_aa: CASSLGRVPNTEAFF

v_call: TRBV19
j_call: TRBJ1-5
cdr3_aa: CASTVWGNQPQHF

v_call: TRBV6-5
j_call: TRBJ2-7
cdr3_aa: CASSYLPDRAEQYF

v_call: TRBV7-2
j_call: TRBJ2-7
cdr3_aa: CASSIMSSASSYEQYF

v_call: TRBV7-9
j_call: TRBJ2-7
cdr3_aa: CASSSTSGAYEQYF

v_call: TRBV10-3
j_call: TRBJ1-1
cdr3_aa: CANAGGENTEAFF

v_call: TRBV20-1
j_call: TRBJ1-1
cdr3_aa: CSASVQNTEAFF